Below, 25 T cell receptor beta chains from the same sample are listed, as sequenced in a study of blood T cell repertoires in COVID-19. Produced via immunoSEQ multiplex PCR; TCRdb's table is partial and in-frame only. The sample lists some 390,000 clones, around 87% occurring once. The specimen sequenced was peripheral blood. Every receptor here comes from a woman in her fifties or sixties with COVID-19, enrolled during active disease.

The V and J genes are TRBV3-1 (or the pseudogene TRBV3-2) and TRBJ1-6; TRBD1 aligns across 9 bases. CDR1 LGHDT and CDR2 YNNKEL come from the germline V gene (reference sequence). J lost 9 bases, V lost 6 bases, and 9 bases had no gene match. This CDR3 has 15 amino acids. The CDR3 protein is CASRDRDRVASPLHF. The CDR3 DNA sequence: TGTGCCAGCAGAGACCGGGACAGGGTGGCTTCACCCCTCCACTTT.

The chain employs TRBV7-9 and TRBJ1-5; 7 bases are shared with TRBD1. The CDR3 loop spans 11 amino acids. Losses at the gene ends were 5 bases for V and 12 bases for J; bases not matched to a gene: 4. Per the germline V gene, CDR1 is SEHNR and CDR2 is FQNEAQ (reference sequence). The CDR3 sequence is CASSLTGLQHF. The CDR3, as DNA: TGTGCCAGCAGCCTGACAGGGCTCCAGCATTTT.

This chain uses TRBV7-9 with TRBJ2-3; a weak D match, TRBD1 (6 bases). Trimming cost V 4 bases and J 6 bases, with 14 bases left between them. The CDR3 runs 14 residues. CDR1 is SEHNR, CDR2 FQNEAQ, per germline (reference sequence). In nucleotides, the CDR3 is TGTGCCAGCAGCTCCACAGGGCTATGGGATACGCAGTATTTT. It yields the protein CASSSTGLWDTQYF.

Only one count was recorded for this clone. The J gene is TRBJ2-1, the V gene TRBV4-2, with D possibly matching TRBD1 (5 bases). The V end lost 4 bases, the J end lost 2 bases, and 12 bases lay between the germline ends. The CDR3 length is 15 residues. Germline-derived CDR1 and CDR2 are LGHNA and YNFKEQ. The CDR3 DNA follows: TGTGCCAGCAGCCCCCCCAGGGTCCCCTACAATGAGCAGTTCTTC. Translating gives CASSPPRVPYNEQFF.

This chain links TRBV3-1 (or the pseudogene TRBV3-2) with TRBJ1-5; D gene uncertain. V gave up 0 bases and J gave up 2 bases, with 11 bases separating them. Germline V gene data show CDR1 as LGHDT and CDR2 as YNNKEL (reference sequence). The CDR3 has 16 residues. The CDR3 DNA sequence: TGTGCCAGCAGCCAAGACCCCCCCGGGGGCAATCAGCCCCAGCATTTT. Protein product: CASSQDPPGGNQPQHF.

The chain uses TRBV7-2 and TRBJ2-6; D call uncertain. V lost 5 bases to trimming and J lost 0 bases, with 8 bases between them. Germline-derived CDR1 and CDR2 are SGHTA and FQGNSA. This CDR3 spans 15 amino acids. The CDR3 reads CASSLAYSGANVLTF. In DNA, the CDR3 is TGTGCCAGCAGCCTCGCGTACTCTGGGGCCAACGTCCTGACTTTC.

The genes are TRBV5-1 and TRBJ1-6; no clear D. V was pared by 2 bases and J by 5 bases, with 5 bases between. The germline V gene encodes CDR1 SGHRS and CDR2 YFSETQ. The CDR3 contains 13 residues. Written as DNA, the CDR3 is TGCGCCAGCAGCTTCGGGGATAATTCACCCCTCCACTTT. This gives the protein CASSFGDNSPLHF.

In its sample, this clone was seen a few times. At one of its ends the junction is not consistent with the germline gene, which may arise from a read error. The chain couples TRBV4-1 to TRBJ1-6; the D is unclear. The CDR3 is made up of 18 amino acids. Germline CDR1 reads MGHRA; CDR2 reads YSYEKL. This chain's CDR3 is CASSKDGPDSAYNSPLHF. CDR3 nucleotides: TGCGCCAGCAGCAAAGACGGGCCGGACTCGGCCTATAATTCACCCCTCCACTTT.

V and J are TRBV3-1 (or the pseudogene TRBV3-2) and TRBJ1-1; D may be TRBD1 (5 bases). Germline lookup yields CDR1 LGHDT and CDR2 YNNKEL (reference sequence). The CDR3 spans 14 residues. V lost 3 bases to trimming and J lost 4 bases, with 12 bases between them. The CDR3 spells CASSHGGWGTEAFF. The CDR3 DNA is TGTGCCAGCAGCCACGGGGGGTGGGGCACTGAAGCTTTCTTT.

V and J are TRBV7-9 and TRBJ2-3; 9 positions match TRBD2. The CDR3 has 18 amino acids. Germline values: CDR1 SEHNR, CDR2 FQNEAQ (reference sequence). V lost 1 base, J lost 1 base, and 9 bases stayed unmatched. DNA for the CDR3: TGTGCCAGCAGCTTAGGTGTTTCGGCGGGAGGGGGCACAGATACGCAGTATTTT. Translated: CASSLGVSAGGGTDTQYF.

The V gene is TRBV5-6, the J gene TRBJ2-1, with 11 bases matching TRBD2. This CDR3 contains 14 residues. V shed 2 bases, J shed 7 bases, and the junction held 2 bases outside the gene matches. Germline V gene lookup returns CDR1 SGHDT and CDR2 YYEEEE. The DNA of the CDR3 is TGTGCCAGCAGCTTAGCTAGCGGGGGGAATGAGCAGTTCTTC. It yields the protein CASSLASGGNEQFF.

This clone was counted between two and nine times. V and J are TRBV6-2 or TRBV6-3 and TRBJ1-2; TRBD1 is a possible D gene (5 bases). With 0 bases removed from V and 8 bases from J, the gap between germline ends came to 13 bases. CDR1 MNHEY and CDR2 SVGEGT come from the germline V gene. The CDR3 spans 14 residues. Here the CDR3 DNA reads TGTGCCAGCAGTTACTCCCAAGGGACTGGAGGCTACACCTTC. It encodes CASSYSQGTGGYTF.

This chain joins TRBV5-8 and TRBJ2-1; maybe TRBD1 (5 bases). Germline loops: CDR1 SGHTS, CDR2 YDEGEE. CDR3 length: 15 residues. Between the trimmed V and J ends, which lost 3 bases and 7 bases, there was a span of 17 bases. The DNA of the CDR3 is TGTGCCAGCAGCTCTGCCCGACGGTGGACAAATGAGCAGTTCTTC. This codes for CASSSARRWTNEQFF. The full variable domain, rest sourced from reference TRBV5-8 and TRBJ2-1, is EAGVTQSPTHLIKTRGQQATLRCSPISGHTSVYWYQQALGLGLQFLLWYDEGEERNRGNFPPRFSGRQFPNYSSELNVNALELEDSALYLCASSSARRWTNEQFFGPGTRLTVL.

The chain couples TRBV5-4 to TRBJ1-2; D is uncertain. V was clipped by 0 bases and J by 4 bases, with 10 bases between them. Germline V gives CDR1 SGHNT, CDR2 YYREEE (reference sequence). The CDR3 extends over 14 amino acids. CDR3 sequence: CASSLGGSLYGYTF. In DNA, the CDR3 is TGTGCCAGCAGCTTGGGAGGGTCCCTCTATGGCTACACCTTC. The whole variable domain, remainder taken from reference TRBV5-4 and TRBJ1-2, is ETGVTQSPTHLIKTRGQQVTLRCSSQSGHNTVSWYQQALGQGPQFIFQYYREEENGRGNFPPRFSGLQFPNYSSELNVNALELDDSALYLCASSLGGSLYGYTFGSGTRLTVV.

The rearrangement uses TRBV5-4 and TRBJ2-3, with unresolved D. Trimming shortened V by 4 bases and J by 6 bases, and 12 bases separated the two germline ends. Germline CDR1 SGHNT, CDR2 YYREEE (reference sequence). The CDR3 is 13 residues long. The CDR3 nucleotides are TGTGCCAGCAGCAACATAATCCCGGATACGCAGTATTTT. This encodes CASSNIIPDTQYF.

The rearrangement links TRBV5-1 to TRBJ2-2; D not resolved. The CDR3 has 15 amino acids. Germline CDR1 reads SGHRS; CDR2 reads YFSETQ. V lost 4 bases and J lost 2, with 12 bases in between. CDR3: CASSPTSTNTGELFF. Written as DNA, the CDR3 is TGCGCCAGCAGCCCTACATCGACAAACACCGGGGAGCTGTTTTTT.

This clone has only a few counts. The chain recombines TRBV9 with TRBJ2-1; D perhaps matches TRBD2 (6 bases). The CDR3 is 14 amino acids. V was pared by 4 bases and J by 6 bases, with 14 bases between. Germline loops: CDR1 SGDLS, CDR2 YYNGEE. DNA of the CDR3: TGTGCCAGCAGCCGCACCAGGAGGGCCAATGAGCAGTTCTTC. Its translation is CASSRTRRANEQFF.

This sequence joins TRBV5-1 and TRBJ1-1; D gene uncertain. In germline, CDR1 is SGHRS, CDR2 YFSETQ. The V end was cut by 4 bases, the J end by 7 bases, with 23 bases between. The CDR3 length is 16 residues. In DNA, the CDR3 is TGCGCCAGCAGCCCCCGTGGAGGAGTGAGTTTGGGTGAAGCTTTCTTT. Translation gives CASSPRGGVSLGEAFF. The variable domain in full, completed from reference TRBV5-1 and TRBJ1-1, reads KAGVTQTPRYLIKTRGQQVTLSCSPISGHRSVSWYQQTPGQGLQFLFEYFSETQRNKGNFPGRFSGRQFSNSRSEMNVSTLELGDSALYLCASSPRGGVSLGEAFFGQGTRLTVV.

V usage is TRBV5-1 and J usage is TRBJ2-1, with D unclear. This CDR3 is 15 amino acids long. The germline V gene encodes CDR1 SGHRS and CDR2 YFSETQ. The V end lost 0 bases, the J end lost 0 bases, and 7 bases lay between the germline ends. CDR3 in DNA: TGCGCCAGCAGCTTGGGACTTATCTCCTACAATGAGCAGTTCTTC. It yields the protein CASSLGLISYNEQFF.

Note on this clone: Different DNA sequences within this sample yield the same CDR3. The chain is built from TRBV6-5 and TRBJ1-3, with D uncertain. From germline, CDR1 is MNHEY and CDR2 SVGAGI. CDR3 length equals 15 residues. Trimming removed 6 bases from V and 4 bases from J, with 16 bases in between. As DNA, the CDR3 is TGTGCCAGCAGGCCATATGGGCTCGCAGGAAACACCATATATTTT. Translation gives CASRPYGLAGNTIYF.

The chain recombines TRBV28 with TRBJ1-1; a weak D match, TRBD1 (5 bases). V shed 11 bases and J shed 8 bases, with 18 bases lying between them. Per germline, CDR1 MDHEN and CDR2 SYDVKM. The CDR3 totals 12 residues. Here the CDR3 reads CASRPGPREAFF. The DNA of the CDR3 is TGTGCCTCTCGACCAGGGCCGAGGGAAGCTTTCTTT.

CDR3 sequence: CASSRGDSPLHF. The CDR3 DNA sequence: TGTGCCAGCAGCCGGGGCGATTCACCCCTCCACTTT. The rearrangement joins TRBV7-8 to TRBJ1-6, with D perhaps TRBD1 (5 bases). The V gene lost 5 bases and the J gene lost 8 bases, with 7 bases spanning the gap. CDR1 and CDR2 (germline): SGHVS, FQNEAQ. The CDR3 is made up of 12 amino acids. The entire variable domain, with the rest obtained from reference TRBV7-8 and TRBJ1-6, is as follows: GAGVSQSPRYKVAKRGQDVALRCDPISGHVSLFWYQQALGQGPEFLTYFQNEAQLDKSGLPSDRFFAERPEGSVSTLKIQRTQQEDSAVYLCASSRGDSPLHFGNGTRLTVT.

The chain employs TRBV18 and TRBJ2-2, with D possibly matching TRBD2 (6 bases). CDR3 length: 17 amino acids. The germline V gene encodes CDR1 KGHSH and CDR2 LQKENI. V lost 3 bases and J 5 bases, leaving 19 bases between the germline ends. The DNA for the CDR3 is TGTGCCAGCTCACCTGATTGGCGGGGCCAGCGGACCGGGGAGCTGTTTTTT. It specifies CASSPDWRGQRTGELFF.

V and J are TRBV3-1 (or the pseudogene TRBV3-2) and TRBJ2-2; weak D call: TRBD2 (5 bases). Germline values: CDR1 LGHDT, CDR2 YNNKEL (reference sequence). This CDR3 is 14 amino acids long. The V and J ends lost 2 bases and 4 bases respectively, with 8 bases between them. The CDR3 coding sequence is TGTGCCAGCAGCCAACCGGGAACCACCGGGGAGCTGTTTTTT. Translation gives CASSQPGTTGELFF.

The V gene is TRBV6-4, the J gene TRBJ2-1; 8 bases agree with TRBD1. Germline trimming cut 3 bases from V and 7 bases from J; bases unmatched to any gene: 2. CDR3 length: 13 amino acids. Germline V gives CDR1 MRHNA, CDR2 SNTAGT. CDR3 protein: CASSEDRVNEQFF. As DNA, the CDR3 is TGTGCCAGCAGTGAGGACAGGGTAAATGAGCAGTTCTTC.